This entry concerns a single T cell receptor beta chain. Its specificity is unknown. TCR beta libraries were built with iRepertoire HTBI primers and Arm-PCR of CDR3 regions. TCRdb independently ran MiXCR on the multiplex PCR reads; one entry per CDR3 protein. The table lists under 450,000 distinct CDR3 sequences, around 23% of them singletons. The data belong to a study of regulatory T cells in long-lasting Graves disease. Overall study context: More than 5 years of antithyroid drugs with positive TSH receptor antibodies defined persistent Graves' disease.

CDR3 length equals 14 residues. Trimming at V came to 3 bases and at J to 7 bases, leaving 5 bases not matched to a gene. Germline loops: CDR1 SGHDT, CDR2 YYEEEE. Time point described: persistent/refractory GD, antithyroid drugs over 5 years with positive TRAb. Preparation of the TCR library used RNA extracted from PBMCs. Guidelines of the American Thyroid Association were used to diagnose Graves' disease. Findings and limits, study-wide: New patients shared about a thousand public clonotypes, fewer than the approximately 2,500 shared by persistent patients. Under persistent disease, TRBV28, TRBJ1-2 and TRBJ2-5 were used preferentially.

The V and J genes are TRBV5-6 and TRBJ2-7; 12 bases are a match to TRBD1. This clonotype was obtained from a woman between 40 and 55 years old with Graves disease. The sequencing here drew on peripheral blood mononuclear cells (PBMCs), taken when the disease was refractory, from a patient treated with antithyroid drugs. The CDR3 sequence: CASSWDRGRYEQYF. Here the CDR3 DNA reads TGTGCCAGCAGCTGGGACAGGGGGCGATATGAGCAGTACTTC.